The clone carrying this T cell receptor beta chain appeared a single time. Its specificity is not known. Regarding time point: week 47, end of study. Every vaccination contained 300 ug of the mutant IDH1 20-mer peptide and was paired with topical imiquimod. Donor diagnoses consisted of new WHO grade 3 or 4 IDH1-mutant, ATRX-lost astrocytomas. Sequencing was performed with immunoSEQ multiplex PCR; in TCRdb, only in-frame clones are kept and a portion is missing. The sample lists 50,000 to 55,000 clones, 65% occurring once. This entry is derived from a study of a mutant IDH1 vaccine in newly diagnosed glioma. Overall study: Most patients had radiochemotherapy with temozolomide before enrollment; others had one alone. Participants attended visit V12, the safety follow-up, at week 35, and then attended visit V13 at week 47. Findings and caveats of the study: Apparently, pseudoprogression bore no relation to changes among the top peripheral T cell clonotypes.

V was pared by 5 bases and J by 7 bases, with 9 bases of the junction left unmatched. Germline V gives CDR1 MNHEY, CDR2 SMNVEV (reference sequence). CDR3 size: 14 residues. J is TRBJ1-2 and V is TRBV27, with 8 bases matching TRBD1. The sample consisted of peripheral blood mononuclear cells (PBMCs), taken from a glioma patient whose treatment included an IDH1 peptide vaccine. This receptor was identified in a man between 35 and 55 years old with glioma. Some clones in this sample may be carry-over from other donors' samples. CDR3 sequence: CASSTLRGLSGYTF. As DNA, the CDR3 is TGTGCCAGCAGTACGCTCAGGGGGCTAAGTGGCTACACCTTC.